This paragraph covers one T cell receptor (beta chain) sequence. How the authors handled the data: Estimation of nucleated cell counts was performed using reference gene primer amplification. The protocol was immunoSEQ multiplex PCR, while the TCRdb copy is restricted to in-frame clones and leaves out a portion. V and J calls and clone size are given by that table; D and trimming were obtained from the DNA. Of some 460,000 clones listed, 87% are singletons. Participants were aged roughly 18 to 100 years from around 26 US areas. Which cohort a participant joined came from the clinical history participants gave. CDR1 MNHEY and CDR2 SMNVEV come from the germline V gene (reference sequence). The CDR3 runs to 14 residues. V lost 8 bases and J lost 5; bases outside the gene matches: 7. The data derive from a study of blood T cell repertoires in COVID-19. Background on the study: The study drew acute and convalescent COVID-19 samples from the United States, Italy and Spain.

This TCR derives from a woman between 18 and 29 years old with acute COVID-19. The chain combines TRBV27 with TRBJ2-5, with TRBD2 matching 11 bases. Sample: PBMCs or T cells enriched from blood (not recorded which). The CDR3 DNA is TGTGCCAGCTCAGCTAGCGGGAGGACCGAGACCCAGTACTTC. It specifies CASSASGRTETQYF.